This T cell receptor (beta chain) was observed in a study of neoadjuvant nivolumab and ipilimumab in lung cancer. Overall study findings and caveats: TCR sequencing covered a small number of samples.

Profiled with immunoSEQ multiplex PCR; TCRdb holds only in-frame clones, not every one. The sample has 25,000 to 35,000 clones; 75% to 95% are singletons. V shed 3 bases and J shed 3 bases, with 11 bases lying between them. Germline V gives CDR1 SGHTA, CDR2 FQGNSA. The CDR3 covers 14 residues. Remarks on this clone: The antigen is unknown.

The starting material was peripheral blood, obtained after neoadjuvant nivolumab, alone or with ipilimumab, at or shortly before surgery. The receptor comes from an adult with non-small cell lung cancer. This chain links TRBV7-2 with TRBJ1-2, with a weak D call TRBD1 (6 bases). DNA for the CDR3: TGTGCCAGCAGCTTGGAGGCAGGGGACTATGGCTACACCTTC. Its protein is CASSLEAGDYGYTF.